The rows below give T cell receptor beta chains drawn from one sample of a study of PD-1 blockade in classical Hodgkin lymphoma. The repertoire was sequenced with immunoSEQ multiplex PCR; TCRdb's copy has only in-frame clones and lacks some. Among 70,000 to 85,000 clones listed, approximately 94% were seen once. This specimen was peripheral blood mononuclear cells (PBMCs), taken at baseline. These receptors came from a human donor with classical Hodgkin lymphoma. Each CDR3 is given with its conserved first and last residue. D genes are given only for firm matches. Size tells how often a clone was seen (once, few, many) or the class of an expanded clone, and some rows leave it out.

j_call,v_call,clone_size,d_call,cdr3_nt,cdr3_aa
TRBJ2-5,TRBV27,.,.,TGTGCCAGCAGTTTAGTAGTAGGAGAGACCCAGTACTTC,CASSLVVGETQYF
TRBJ1-1,TRBV2,.,.,TGTGCCAGCAGTGAAAGAAGATTGTTTGACAGATCATTT,CASSERRLFDRSF
TRBJ2-3,TRBV5-1,.,.,TGCGCCAGCAGCCTTTTAGCGACAAGCACAGATACGCAGTATTTT,CASSLLATSTDTQYF
TRBJ1-2,TRBV30,.,.,TGTGCCTGGAGTGTAACGTCAGGCCCCGGGAGCTATGGCTACACCTTC,CAWSVTSGPGSYGYTF
TRBJ1-3,TRBV19,.,.,TGTGCCAGTAGAGACAGGCCCGGCTCTGGAAACACCATATATTTT,CASRDRPGSGNTIYF
TRBJ2-2,TRBV5-1,few,.,TGCGCCAGCACAGGGGACAACACCGGGGAGCTGTTTTTT,CASTGDNTGELFF
TRBJ2-7,TRBV27,.,.,TGTGCCAGCAGTTTTGCGTTTGGATACGAGCAGTACTTC,CASSFAFGYEQYF
TRBJ2-2,TRBV27,.,.,TGTGCCAGCAGTTTATACTCCTCCCGGGAGCTGTTTTTT,CASSLYSSRELFF
TRBJ2-7,TRBV9,.,.,TGTGCCAGCAGCGGGACGGTCAGCTCCTACGAGCAGTACTTC,CASSGTVSSYEQYF
TRBJ2-1,TRBV4-1,.,.,TGCGCCAGCAGCCAAGGAATCGACTTGAGCTCCTACAATGAGCAGTTCTTC,CASSQGIDLSSYNEQFF
TRBJ2-6,TRBV7-6,.,TRBD2,TGTGCCAGCAGCTTAGTGCTAGCGGGAGTCTCTGGGGCCAACGTCCTGACTTTC,CASSLVLAGVSGANVLTF
TRBJ1-4,TRBV20-1,.,.,TGCAGTGCTGACGGGGAGGGGAAGCTGTTTTTT,CSADGEGKLFF
TRBJ2-1,TRBV29-1,.,.,TGCAGCGTTCATTTTGGGTGGAACAATGAGCAGTTCTTC,CSVHFGWNNEQFF
TRBJ2-3,TRBV15,.,TRBD2,TGTGCCACCAGCAGAGGGGCCCAGCGGGGGCCCCTCACAGATACGCAGTATTTT,CATSRGAQRGPLTDTQYF
TRBJ2-7,TRBV7-9,.,.,TGTGCCAGCAGCTTTCAGGGGTTCCCCTACGAGCAGTACTTC,CASSFQGFPYEQYF
TRBJ1-5,TRBV19,.,.,TGTGCCAGTAGTTTCGAAGATTATAGCAATCAGCCCCAGCATTTT,CASSFEDYSNQPQHF
TRBJ2-1,TRBV27,.,TRBD2,TGTGCCAGCAGTTTCATTCGGCGGGAGAGCTACAATGAGCAGTTCTTC,CASSFIRRESYNEQFF
TRBJ2-7,TRBV7-9,.,.,TGTGCCAGCAGCTCCCCGGAGGACGAGCAGTACTTC,CASSSPEDEQYF
TRBJ2-7,TRBV4-3,.,.,TGCGCCAGCAGCCAAGGTACAACAGGCCCCTACGAGCAGTACTTC,CASSQGTTGPYEQYF
TRBJ1-2,TRBV7-9,.,.,TGTGCCAGCAGCCCCAGGACCCGGGCGGGGGGCTACACCTTC,CASSPRTRAGGYTF
TRBJ2-3,TRBV28,once,.,TGTGCCAGCAGTTTGGGAGATACGCAGTATTTT,CASSLGDTQYF
TRBJ2-7,TRBV9,few,.,TGTGCCAGCAGCCTCCTGGACAGCTCCTACGAGCAGTACTTC,CASSLLDSSYEQYF
TRBJ1-5,TRBV6-1,.,TRBD1,TGTGCCAGCAGGAAGACGGGACAGCTCAATCAGCCCCAGCATTTT,CASRKTGQLNQPQHF
TRBJ2-3,TRBV9,.,.,TGTGCCAGCAGCGTACTCCACGGGGCCTCGGGCACAGATACGCAGTATTTT,CASSVLHGASGTDTQYF
TRBJ2-7,TRBV27,.,.,TGTGCCAGCAGCACCGGCCCCCTATTGTACTTC,CASSTGPLLYF
TRBJ2-7,TRBV9,.,.,TGTGCCAGCAACCGGGACTACGAGCAGTACTTC,CASNRDYEQYF
TRBJ2-7,TRBV2,.,.,TGTGCCAACTCCTTCGGGACGGGAACCTACGAGCAGTACTTC,CANSFGTGTYEQYF
TRBJ1-1,TRBV7-6,.,.,TGTGCCAGCAGCTTAGAAGTGGGGACTGAAGCTTTCTTT,CASSLEVGTEAFF
TRBJ1-5,TRBV7-8,.,.,TGTGCCAGCAGCCAATGGGGGCCCACCATCCAGCCCCAGCATTTT,CASSQWGPTIQPQHF
TRBJ2-2,TRBV4-3,once,TRBD2,TGCGCCAGCAGCGCAGGGCTAGCGGACAACACCGGGGAGCTGTTTTTT,CASSAGLADNTGELFF
TRBJ2-7,TRBV6-5,.,.,TGTGCCAGCAGTCCCCCGGGGGCCACCTACGAGCAGTACTTC,CASSPPGATYEQYF
TRBJ2-1,TRBV18,.,TRBD2,TGTGCCAGCTCCCCACGGGGAACCCTAGCGGGGGCCGATGAGCAGTTCTTC,CASSPRGTLAGADEQFF